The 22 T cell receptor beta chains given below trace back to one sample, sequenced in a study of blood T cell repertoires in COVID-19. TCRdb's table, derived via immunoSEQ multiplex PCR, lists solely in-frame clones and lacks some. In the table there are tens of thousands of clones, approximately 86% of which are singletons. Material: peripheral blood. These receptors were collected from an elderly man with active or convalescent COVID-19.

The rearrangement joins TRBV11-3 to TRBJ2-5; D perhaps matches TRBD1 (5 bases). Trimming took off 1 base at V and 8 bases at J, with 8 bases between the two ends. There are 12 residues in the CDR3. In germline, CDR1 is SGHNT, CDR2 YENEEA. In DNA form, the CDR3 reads TGTGCCAGCAGCTTAGTAGGGGCTACCCAGTACTTC. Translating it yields CASSLVGATQYF.

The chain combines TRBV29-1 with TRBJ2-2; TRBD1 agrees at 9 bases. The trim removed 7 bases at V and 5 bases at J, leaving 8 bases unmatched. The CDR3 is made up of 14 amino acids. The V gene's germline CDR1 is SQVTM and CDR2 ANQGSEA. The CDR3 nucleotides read TGCAGCGCGTCCCGGGACAGGGTTACCGGGGAGCTGTTTTTT. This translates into CSASRDRVTGELFF.

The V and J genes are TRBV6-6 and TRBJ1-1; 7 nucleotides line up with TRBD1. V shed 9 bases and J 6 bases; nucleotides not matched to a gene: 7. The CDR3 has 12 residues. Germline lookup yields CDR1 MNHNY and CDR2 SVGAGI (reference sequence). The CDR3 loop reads CASLPGTAEAFF. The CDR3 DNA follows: TGTGCCAGTCTCCCCGGGACAGCTGAAGCTTTCTTT.

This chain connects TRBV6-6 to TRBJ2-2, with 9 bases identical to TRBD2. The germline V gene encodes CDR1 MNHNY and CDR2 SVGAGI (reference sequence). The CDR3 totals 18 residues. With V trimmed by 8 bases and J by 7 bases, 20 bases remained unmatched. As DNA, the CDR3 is TGTGCCAGCGGTCGGGGGGGAGGCATAGCGGGAGCGAGCGGGGAGCTGTTTTTT. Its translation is CASGRGGGIAGASGELFF.

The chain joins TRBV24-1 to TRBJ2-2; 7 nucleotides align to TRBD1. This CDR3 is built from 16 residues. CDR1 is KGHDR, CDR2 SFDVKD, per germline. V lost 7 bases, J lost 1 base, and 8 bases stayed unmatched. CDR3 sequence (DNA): TGTGCCACCAGCCCCACCGGGACAGTGAACACCGGGGAGCTGTTTTTT. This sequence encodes CATSPTGTVNTGELFF.

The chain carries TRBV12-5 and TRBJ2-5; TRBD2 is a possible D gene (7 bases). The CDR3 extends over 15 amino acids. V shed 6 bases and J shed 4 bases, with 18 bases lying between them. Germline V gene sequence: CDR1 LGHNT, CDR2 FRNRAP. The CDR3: CASGGGLPFLETQYF. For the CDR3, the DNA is TGTGCTAGTGGGGGGGGGCTCCCCTTCTTAGAGACCCAGTACTTC. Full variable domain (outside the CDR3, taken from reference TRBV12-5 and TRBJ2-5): DARVTQTPRHKVTEMGQEVTMRCQPILGHNTVFWYRQTMMQGLELLAYFRNRAPLDDSGMPKDRFSAEMPDATLATLKIQPSEPRDSAVYFCASGGGLPFLETQYFGPGTRLLVL.

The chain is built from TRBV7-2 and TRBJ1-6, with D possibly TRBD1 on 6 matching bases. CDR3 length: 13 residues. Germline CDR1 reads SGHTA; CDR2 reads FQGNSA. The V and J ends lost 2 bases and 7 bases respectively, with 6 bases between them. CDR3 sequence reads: CASSLTGNSPLHF. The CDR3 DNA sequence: TGTGCCAGCAGCTTAACAGGGAATTCACCCCTCCACTTT.

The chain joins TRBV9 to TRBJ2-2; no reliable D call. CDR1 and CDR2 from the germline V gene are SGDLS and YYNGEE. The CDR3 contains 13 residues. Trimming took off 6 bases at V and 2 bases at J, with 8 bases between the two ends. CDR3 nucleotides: TGTGCCAGCATGGCACATAACACCGGGGAGCTGTTTTTT. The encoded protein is CASMAHNTGELFF.

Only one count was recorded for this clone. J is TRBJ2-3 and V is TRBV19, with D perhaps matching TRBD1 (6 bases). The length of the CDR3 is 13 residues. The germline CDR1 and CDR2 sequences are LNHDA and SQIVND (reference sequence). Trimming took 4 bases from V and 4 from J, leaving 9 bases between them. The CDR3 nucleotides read TGTGCCAGTAGTAAACAGGGTCCAGATACGCAGTATTTT. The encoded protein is CASSKQGPDTQYF.

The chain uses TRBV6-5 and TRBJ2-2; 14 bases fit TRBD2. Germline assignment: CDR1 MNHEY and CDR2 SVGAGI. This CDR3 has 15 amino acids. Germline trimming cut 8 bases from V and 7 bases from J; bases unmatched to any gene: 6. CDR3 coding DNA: TGTGCCAGCGGGGGACTAGCGGGAGTGGTCGGGGAGCTGTTTTTT. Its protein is CASGGLAGVVGELFF.

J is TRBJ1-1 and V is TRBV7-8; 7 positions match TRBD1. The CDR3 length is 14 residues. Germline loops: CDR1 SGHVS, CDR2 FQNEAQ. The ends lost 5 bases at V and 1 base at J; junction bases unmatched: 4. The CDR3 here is CASSARQGNTEAFF. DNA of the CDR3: TGTGCCAGCAGCGCCCGACAGGGGAACACTGAAGCTTTCTTT.

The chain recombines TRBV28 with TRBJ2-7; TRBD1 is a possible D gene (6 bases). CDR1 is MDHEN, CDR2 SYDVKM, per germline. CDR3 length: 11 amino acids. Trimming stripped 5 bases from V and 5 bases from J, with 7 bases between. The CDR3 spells CASSGQHEQYV. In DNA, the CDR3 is TGTGCCAGCAGTGGACAGCACGAGCAGTACGTC.

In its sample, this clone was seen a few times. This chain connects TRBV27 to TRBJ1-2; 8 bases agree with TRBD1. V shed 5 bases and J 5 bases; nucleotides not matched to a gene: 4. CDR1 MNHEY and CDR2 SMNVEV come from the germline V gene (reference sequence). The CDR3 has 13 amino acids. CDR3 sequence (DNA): TGTGCCAGCAGTCCCCGGGACAGGTATGGCTACACCTTC. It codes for CASSPRDRYGYTF.

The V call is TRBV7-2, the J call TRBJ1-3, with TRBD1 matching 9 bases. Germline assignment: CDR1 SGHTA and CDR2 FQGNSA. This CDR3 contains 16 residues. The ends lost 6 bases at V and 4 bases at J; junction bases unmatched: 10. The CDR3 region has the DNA TGTGCCAGCAGAACGCGGGACAGGGCTTCCGGAAACACCATATATTTT. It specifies CASRTRDRASGNTIYF.

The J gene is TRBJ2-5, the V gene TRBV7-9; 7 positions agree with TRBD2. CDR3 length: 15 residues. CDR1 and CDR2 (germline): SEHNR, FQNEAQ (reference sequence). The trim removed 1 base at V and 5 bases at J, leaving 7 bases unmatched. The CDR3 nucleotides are TGTGCCAGCAGCTTAGATGCGTCAGCGGGGGAGACCCAGTACTTC. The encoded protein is CASSLDASAGETQYF.

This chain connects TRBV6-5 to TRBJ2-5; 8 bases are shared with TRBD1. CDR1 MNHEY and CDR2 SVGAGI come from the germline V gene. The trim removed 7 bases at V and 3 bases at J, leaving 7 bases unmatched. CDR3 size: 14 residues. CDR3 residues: CASNTGGNEETQYF. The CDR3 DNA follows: TGTGCCAGCAACACAGGGGGAAACGAAGAGACCCAGTACTTC.

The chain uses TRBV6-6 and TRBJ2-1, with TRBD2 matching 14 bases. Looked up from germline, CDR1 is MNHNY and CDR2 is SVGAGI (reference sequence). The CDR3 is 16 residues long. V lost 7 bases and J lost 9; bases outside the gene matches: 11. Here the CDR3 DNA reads TGTGCCAGCAATTCCGGTCGACTAGCGGGAGGGGTTGAGCAGTTCTTC. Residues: CASNSGRLAGGVEQFF.

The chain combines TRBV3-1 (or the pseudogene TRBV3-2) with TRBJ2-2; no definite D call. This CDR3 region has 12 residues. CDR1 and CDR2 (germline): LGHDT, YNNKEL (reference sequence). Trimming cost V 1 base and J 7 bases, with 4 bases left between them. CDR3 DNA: TGTGCCAGCAGCCAAGTTTACGGGGAGCTGTTTTTT. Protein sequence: CASSQVYGELFF.

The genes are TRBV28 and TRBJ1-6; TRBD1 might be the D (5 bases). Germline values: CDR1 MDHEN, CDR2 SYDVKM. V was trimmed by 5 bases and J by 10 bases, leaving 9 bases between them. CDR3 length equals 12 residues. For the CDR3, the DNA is TGTGCCAGCAGTCAGGGTTGGTCACCCCTCCACTTT. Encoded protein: CASSQGWSPLHF.

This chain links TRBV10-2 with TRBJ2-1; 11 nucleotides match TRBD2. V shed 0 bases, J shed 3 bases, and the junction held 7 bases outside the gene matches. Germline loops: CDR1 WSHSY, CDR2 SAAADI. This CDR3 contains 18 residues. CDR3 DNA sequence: TGCGCCAGCAGTGAGTCACATCCGGGACTAGCGGACTACAATGAGCAGTTCTTC. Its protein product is CASSESHPGLADYNEQFF.

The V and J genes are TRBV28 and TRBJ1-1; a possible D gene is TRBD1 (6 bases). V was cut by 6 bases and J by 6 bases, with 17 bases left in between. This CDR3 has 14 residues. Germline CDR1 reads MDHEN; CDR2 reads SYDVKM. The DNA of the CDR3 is TGTGCCAGCAGAATACAGGGTTATTCACCTGAAGCTTTCTTT. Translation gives CASRIQGYSPEAFF.

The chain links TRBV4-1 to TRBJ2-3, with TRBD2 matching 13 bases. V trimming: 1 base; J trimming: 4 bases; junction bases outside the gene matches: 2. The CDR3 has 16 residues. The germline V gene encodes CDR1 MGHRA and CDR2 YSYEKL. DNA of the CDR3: TGCGCCAGCAGCCAAGCACTAGCGGGGGGGCCAGATACGCAGTATTTT. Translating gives CASSQALAGGPDTQYF.